These 26 T cell receptor beta chains came from one sample sequenced in a study of CD8+CD57+ T cells in acquired aplastic anemia. Patients selected for sequencing had displayed CD8+CD57+ cell expansion by flow cytometry. The study profiled TCR beta VDJ and CDR3 using genomic DNA as template. Each CDR3 protein gets one entry after TCRdb re-called the reads with MiXCR. The sample holds hundreds of thousands of distinct CDR3 sequences, approximately 32% seen once. Sequencing was done on a sample of sorted CD4+, CD8+, or CD8+CD57+ T cells (not recorded which) from PBMCs. The source of these receptors is a human donor with aplastic anemia.

The chain recombines TRBV29-1 with TRBJ1-6; perhaps TRBD1 as D (6 bases). CDR1 and CDR2 from the germline V gene are SQVTM and ANQGSEA. The CDR3 covers 17 residues. The CDR3 DNA reads TGCAGTGCGGATTCTGGACTAGCGGGGGGGCTGAATTCACCCCTCCACTTT. Its translation: CSADSGLAGGLNSPLHF.

V and J are TRBV9 and TRBJ2-1, with 8 bases lining up with TRBD2. Germline V gene lookup returns CDR1 SGDLS and CDR2 YYNGEE. Trimming took 4 bases from V and 7 from J; bases not matched to a gene: 10. CDR3 length equals 15 residues. CDR3 sequence (DNA): TGTGCCAGCAGCCCCGGGACTAGAGGGTCGAATGAGCAGTTCTTC. This encodes CASSPGTRGSNEQFF. Using reference TRBV9 and TRBJ2-1 for the parts outside the CDR3, the full variable domain is DSGVTQTPKHLITATGQRVTLRCSPRSGDLSVYWYQQSLDQGLQFLIQYYNGEERAKGNILERFSAQQFPDLHSELNLSSLELGDSALYFCASSPGTRGSNEQFFGPGTRLTVL.

The V call is TRBV7-9, the J call TRBJ1-1, with a tentative D call TRBD1 (5 bases). In germline, CDR1 is SEHNR, CDR2 FQNEAQ (reference sequence). This CDR3 contains 11 residues. Trimming pared 4 bases from V and 5 bases from J, leaving 5 bases between. The CDR3 DNA sequence: TGTGCCAGCAGCTGGGGGACTGAAGCTTTCTTT. Protein: CASSWGTEAFF.

This clonotype has a count of ten or more. The chain employs TRBV7-2 and TRBJ2-7, with TRBD2 as a possible D gene (6 bases). The CDR3 contains 11 residues. V lost 4 bases to trimming and J lost 10 bases, with 11 bases between them. CDR1 SGHTA and CDR2 FQGNSA come from the germline V gene. CDR3 residues: CASSSGGVQYF. The CDR3 DNA is TGTGCCAGCAGCTCTGGCGGGGTACAGTACTTC. Full variable domain (outside the CDR3, taken from reference TRBV7-2 and TRBJ2-7): GAGVSQSPSNKVTEKGKDVELRCDPISGHTALYWYRQSLGQGLEFLIYFQGNSAPDKSGLPSDRFSAERTGGSVSTLTIQRTQQEDSAVYLCASSSGGVQYFGPGTRLTVT.

This clonotype was counted a few times. This chain joins TRBV6-2 or TRBV6-3 and TRBJ1-2; TRBD1 matches 10 bases. Losses at the gene ends were 6 bases for V and 5 bases for J; bases not matched to a gene: 6. Germline V gene lookup returns CDR1 MNHEY and CDR2 SVGEGT. The CDR3 sequence is 14 residues long. For the CDR3, the DNA is TGTGCCAGCAGCTCCTGGGGACAGGGGTATGGCTACACCTTC. Encoded protein: CASSSWGQGYGYTF.

About this clonotype itself: At one end the junction does not follow the germline gene, possibly because of a read error. This chain uses TRBV10-3 with TRBJ1-4; D uncertain. CDR3 size: 15 residues. The germline gives CDR1 ENHRY, CDR2 SYGVKD. CDR3 DNA: TGTGCCATCAGTTTATTTGGGGAGAGCAATGAAAGACTGTTTTTT. Translating it yields CAISLFGESNERLFF.

The J gene is TRBJ2-3, the V gene TRBV10-2; D gene ambiguous. CDR1 and CDR2 (germline): WSHSY, SAAADI. Trimming removed 6 bases at V and 5 bases at J, with 24 bases between. The CDR3 runs to 17 residues. CDR3 residues: CASSYETGTVSEDTQYF. CDR3 in DNA: TGCGCCAGCAGCTATGAGACTGGAACGGTTTCGGAAGATACGCAGTATTTT.

Written as DNA, the CDR3 is TGTGCCAGCAGGAAACAGTTAAGCTCCTACGAGCAGTACTTC. This codes for CASRKQLSSYEQYF. The chain is built from TRBV6-1 and TRBJ2-7, with D unclear. The CDR3 is 14 residues long. V lost 6 bases and J 0 bases, leaving 12 bases between the germline ends. Germline V CDR1 and CDR2: MNHNS, SASEGT.

Only a few counts were recorded for this clonotype. The genes are TRBV24-1 and TRBJ2-3, with D possibly being TRBD1 or TRBD2 (5 bases each). Germline V gene data show CDR1 as KGHDR and CDR2 as SFDVKD. Trimming took 4 bases from V and 2 from J, leaving 9 bases between them. The CDR3 covers 14 residues. The CDR3 DNA reads as TGTGCCACCAGTGAAGGGGACGACACAGATACGCAGTATTTT. Translating gives CATSEGDDTDTQYF.

The V and J genes are TRBV27 and TRBJ2-7; D is undetermined. From germline, CDR1 is MNHEY and CDR2 SMNVEV (reference sequence). V lost 2 bases to trimming and J lost 0 bases, with 5 bases between them. CDR3 length equals 13 residues. As DNA, the CDR3 is TGTGCCAGCAGTTTAGAGCGCTCCTACGAGCAGTACTTC. It yields the protein CASSLERSYEQYF.

This chain joins TRBV14 and TRBJ2-1, with 13 bases lining up with TRBD2. Germline V gene lookup returns CDR1 SGHDN and CDR2 FVKESK. The J segment lost 9 bases and the V segment lost 8 bases, leaving 10 bases of the junction unmatched. The CDR3 spans 15 residues. The CDR3 sequence is CASGTAGLAGSEQFF. For the CDR3, the DNA is TGTGCCAGCGGGACTGCGGGACTAGCGGGATCTGAGCAGTTCTTC. Together with reference TRBV14 and TRBJ2-1, the CDR3 gives the full variable domain: EAGVTQFPSHSVIEKGQTVTLRCDPISGHDNLYWYRRVMGKEIKFLLHFVKESKQDESGMPNNRFLAERTGGTYSTLKVQPAELEDSGVYFCASGTAGLAGSEQFFGPGTRLTVL.

To note about this clonotype: A much larger clone differs from this one at a single base, so this may be a read error. The CDR3 spells CASLEGRKMNTEAFF. CDR3 DNA sequence: TGTGCCAGTCTGGAGGGGAGAAAGATGAACACTGAAGCTTTCTTT. The V call is TRBV19, the J call TRBJ1-1; a possible D gene is TRBD1 (5 bases). CDR1 and CDR2 (germline): LNHDA, SQIVND (reference sequence). The CDR3 extends over 15 amino acids. The V end lost 8 bases, the J end lost 0 bases, and 16 bases lay between the germline ends.

The chain employs TRBV20-1 and TRBJ2-1; 12 positions agree with TRBD2. CDR3 length equals 14 residues. Per germline, CDR1 DFQATT and CDR2 SNEGSKA (reference sequence). V was pared by 1 base and J by 9 bases, with 4 bases of the junction left unmatched. The CDR3 coding sequence is TGCAGTGCTAGAGGACTAGCGGGAGAGGGTGAGCAGTTCTTC. Amino acid sequence: CSARGLAGEGEQFF.

This clonotype was counted at least ten times. The V call is TRBV2, the J call TRBJ2-3; D uncertain. V was trimmed by 10 bases and J by 0 bases, leaving 14 bases between them. This CDR3 contains 14 residues. Germline-derived CDR1 and CDR2 are SNHLY and FYNNEI. In DNA form, the CDR3 reads TGTGCCACCCGACCAGGATCCAGCACAGATACGCAGTATTTT. Encoded protein: CATRPGSSTDTQYF.

The chain employs TRBV4-3 and TRBJ2-7; no definite D call. The V gene lost 0 bases and the J gene lost 7 bases, with 13 bases spanning the gap. The CDR3 spans 14 residues. Looked up from germline, CDR1 is LGHNA and CDR2 is YSLEER. This CDR3 reads CASSQDLDRTEQYF. Written as DNA, the CDR3 is TGCGCCAGCAGCCAAGATCTTGATCGGACGGAGCAGTACTTC.

The V call is TRBV6-1, the J call TRBJ1-5, with D perhaps matching TRBD1 (5 bases). V lost 8 bases to trimming and J lost 1 base, with 12 bases between them. The CDR3 consists of 14 residues. The germline V gene encodes CDR1 MNHNS and CDR2 SASEGT. The CDR3, as DNA: TGTGCCAGCGGGGGGACGGTCAGCAATCAGCCCCAGCATTTT. Translating gives CASGGTVSNQPQHF.

CDR3 amino acids: CASTPPAGANVLTF. The CDR3 DNA reads TGTGCCAGCACTCCACCTGCTGGGGCCAACGTCCTGACTTTC. The chain joins TRBV6-1 to TRBJ2-6, with unresolved D. Germline V CDR1 and CDR2: MNHNS, SASEGT. This CDR3 comprises 14 residues. The germline V and J ends were trimmed by 7 bases and 2 bases, with 9 bases remaining between them.

The rearrangement links TRBV15 to TRBJ1-2; 8 bases line up with TRBD1. The CDR3 has 14 residues. V lost 0 bases and J lost 4; bases outside the gene matches: 1. The germline CDR1 and CDR2 sequences are LNHNV and YYDKDF (reference sequence). In DNA form, the CDR3 reads TGTGCCACCAGCAGAGAGGGACAGGTCTATGGCTACACCTTC. Amino acid sequence: CATSREGQVYGYTF.

This clonotype was seen at least ten times. This chain uses TRBV10-3 with TRBJ2-2; a possible D gene is TRBD2 (6 bases). V was cut by 4 bases and J by 4 bases, with 22 bases left in between. This CDR3 comprises 18 residues. Looked up from germline, CDR1 is ENHRY and CDR2 is SYGVKD. In DNA, the CDR3 is TGTGCCATCAGTGGGGGGGACTGGGGGATGGAAGGCACCGGGGAGCTGTTTTTT. Residues: CAISGGDWGMEGTGELFF.

This clonotype was seen at least ten times. The chain joins TRBV20-1 to TRBJ1-2; TRBD1 is a possible D gene (5 bases). The length of the CDR3 is 13 residues. Germline CDR1 and CDR2: DFQATT and SNEGSKA (reference sequence). V was shortened by 6 bases and J by 8 bases, with 19 bases between the two germline ends. In DNA form, the CDR3 reads TGCAGTGCGGCGGAGGGGCGGGCAACCGGCTACACCTTC. Its translation is CSAAEGRATGYTF.

The rearrangement links TRBV2 to TRBJ1-4; D not certain. V shed 6 bases and J shed 3 bases, with 11 bases lying between them. CDR3 length: 14 residues. The germline V gene encodes CDR1 SNHLY and CDR2 FYNNEI. For the CDR3, the DNA is TGTGCCAGCAGCTTGTTCTGGTCTAATGAAAAACTGTTTTTT. As protein: CASSLFWSNEKLFF.

The CDR3 DNA sequence: TGCAGTGCTCCGCACGTCCGATTTGGGGAGACCCAGTACTTC. Its protein is CSAPHVRFGETQYF. The chain uses TRBV20-1 and TRBJ2-5; no clear D. Trimming removed 5 bases from V and 5 bases from J, with 18 bases in between. Germline lookup yields CDR1 DFQATT and CDR2 SNEGSKA (reference sequence). There are 14 residues in the CDR3.

About this clonotype itself: This clone may be a read error of a much larger clone one base away. Here the CDR3 omits its conserved ending phenylalanine or tryptophan, so a read error is the likely source. The V and J genes are TRBV12-3 or TRBV12-4 and TRBJ2-7; TRBD1 might be the D (6 bases). Trimming left V 0 bases short and J 1 base short, with 10 bases between. This CDR3 contains 15 residues. The CDR3 nucleotides are TGTGCCAGCAGTTTAGCGCAGACAGGTTCCTACGAGCAGTACCTC. Translated, it gives CASSLAQTGSYEQYL.

This clonotype turned up a few times. The genes are TRBV19 and TRBJ2-7; no reliable D call. Germline CDR1 is LNHDA and CDR2 is SQIVND (reference sequence). The ends were cut back, 4 bases at V and 5 bases at J, with 6 bases in the middle. The CDR3 loop spans 11 amino acids. CDR3 region: CASSNYHEQYF. DNA for the CDR3: TGTGCCAGTAGTAATTACCACGAGCAGTACTTC. The complete variable domain, with remaining parts taken from reference TRBV19 and TRBJ2-7, reads DGGITQSPKYLFRKEGQNVTLSCEQNLNHDAMYWYRQDPGQGLRLIYYSQIVNDFQKGDIAEGYSVSREKKESFPLTVTSAQKNPTAFYLCASSNYHEQYFGPGTRLTVT.

This clonotype was picked up a small number of times. The chain recombines TRBV7-9 with TRBJ2-7, with a tentative D call TRBD2 (5 bases). From germline, CDR1 is SEHNR and CDR2 FQNEAQ (reference sequence). CDR3 size: 15 residues. V was trimmed by 1 base and J by 12 bases, leaving 22 bases between them. CDR3 sequence (DNA): TGTGCCAGCAGCTTAGTTGGGCAGCGGCAGCAAGAGGCGTACTTC. This encodes CASSLVGQRQQEAYF.

This clonotype has at least ten counts. This chain links TRBV10-3 with TRBJ2-2; TRBD2 matches at 12 bases. The length of the CDR3 is 16 residues. In germline, CDR1 is ENHRY, CDR2 SYGVKD. J lost 4 bases, V lost 8 bases, and 8 bases had no gene match. This chain's CDR3 is CAIQTLAGGLTGELFF. The CDR3 nucleotides are TGTGCCATCCAAACCCTAGCGGGAGGGCTCACCGGGGAGCTGTTTTTT.